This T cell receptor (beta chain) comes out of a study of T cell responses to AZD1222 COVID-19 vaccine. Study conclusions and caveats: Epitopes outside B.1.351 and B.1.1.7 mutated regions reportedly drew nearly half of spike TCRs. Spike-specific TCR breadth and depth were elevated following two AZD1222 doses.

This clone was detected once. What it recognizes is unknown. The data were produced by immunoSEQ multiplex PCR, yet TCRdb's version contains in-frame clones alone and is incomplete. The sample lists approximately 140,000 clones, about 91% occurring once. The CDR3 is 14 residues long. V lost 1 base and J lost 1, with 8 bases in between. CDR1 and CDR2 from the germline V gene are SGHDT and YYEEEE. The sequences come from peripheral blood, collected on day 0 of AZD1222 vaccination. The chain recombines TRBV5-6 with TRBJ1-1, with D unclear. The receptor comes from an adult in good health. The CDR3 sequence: CASSLLVANTEAFF. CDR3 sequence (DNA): TGTGCCAGCAGCTTGTTGGTAGCGAACACTGAAGCTTTCTTT.